Sequencing of this T cell receptor beta chain was carried out in a study of Graves' ophthalmopathy and Graves' hyperthyroidism listed by TCRdb under 2018. In terms of the full investigation: Peripheral blood was collected at initial diagnosis, prior to any treatment. To tell Graves' ophthalmopathy apart from Graves' hyperthyroidism, and to predict which patients would progress to ophthalmopathy, the study relied on TCR beta repertoire signatures. The roughly 94 discovery patients were randomly divided into training and test sets at a 7:3 ratio. In total, approximately 130 blood samples were TCR-sequenced: approximately 42 ophthalmopathy, some 75 hyperthyroidism and roughly 17 hyperthyroidism-to-ophthalmopathy patients. To explore V-J signatures that separate ophthalmopathy from hyperthyroidism, a discovery set of about 96 patients was enrolled, consisting of about 45 with ophthalmopathy and some 56 with stable hyperthyroidism. Once sampling was done, hyperthyroidism patients were given methimazole at a starting dose of 30 mg daily, while ophthalmopathy patients were given high-dose intravenous methylprednisolone. An independent validation cohort comprised around 20 hyperthyroidism patients and 15 to 17 patients who later progressed from hyperthyroidism to ophthalmopathy. In roughly six hyperthyroidism patients, the T-cell repertoire of thyroid tissue was compared with the T-cell repertoire of blood. Overall study outcomes, separate from this receptor: In validation, the model predicted ophthalmopathy progression with more than 70% sensitivity and 72.22% specificity; some 13 predicted patients were CT-confirmed with GO in a median of approximately six months. In cross-validation, the 13-signature model distinguished ophthalmopathy from stable hyperthyroidism with 85% to 90% sensitivity and just under 84% specificity, and in the test set the corresponding values were around 78% and 73%. Sample size was not predetermined statistically, and investigators were not blinded to group allocation. Most of the expanded thyroid clonotypes with a frequency above 0.001 were also detected in blood, and it was suggested that the thyroid immune response may be reflected by blood repertoires.

For repertoire sequencing, TCR beta CDR3 regions were amplified from RNA transcripts. HTBI primers and the Qiagen OneStep RT-PCR kit were used in a first-round RT-PCR, which was followed by a second-round multiplex PCR, size selection and purification. The libraries underwent paired-end sequencing with 100 bp reads on an Illumina HiSeq2000. The authors' analysis ran thus. Reads were processed with SOAPnuke, discarding reads with adapters, uncalled bases, mean Phred below 15, or no exact constant-primer or identifier match. COPE v1.2.5 was used to merge high-quality paired reads. Each unique nucleotide sequence was defined as a clonotype, and clonotypes were aligned to IMGT TRB V, D and J references with MiTCR v1.1. The analysis was limited to V-J combinations with a frequency above 0.0001, which together covered 99% to 99.2% of the repertoires. For each V-J combination, a TCR clonal expansion and chaos score was defined as F50 clonal expansion divided by the chaos observed in the TCRdist matrix. Welch's t-statistics and random forest were used to reduce the features to about a dozen V-J combinations, which were then used as input to a naive Bayes classifier. The similarity between thyroid and blood repertoires was quantified using the Morisita-Horn index. The public sequencing data were trimmed at Q25 with fastp and processed into clonotypes with MiXCR by TCRdb, which kept only in-frame beta chains. Merged by CDR3 protein, the rows form single entries marked with the most common genes and DNA. TCRdb's processing, not the authors', yielded these V and J calls. This sample lists fewer than 250,000 distinct CDR3 sequences; less than 30% were detected once. The ten top clones hold approximately 9.6% of the sample.

This clonotype was observed many times. The target of this receptor is not known. Germline and junction disagree at one end, which may indicate a read error. Ophthalmopathy patients were characterized by moderately to severely active disease, a Clinical Activity Score of at least 3, a NOSPECS grade of at least 4, and a disease duration under 3 months. Anyone with other autoimmune diseases, uncontrolled infections, pregnancy or lactation was excluded from the study. Clinical symptoms, serum thyroxine, TRAb, thyroid ultrasound and orbital computed tomography formed the basis of the diagnosis. Using Ficoll-Paque density gradient centrifugation, PBMCs were isolated from less than 11 ml of fresh peripheral blood. Total RNA was extracted with Trizol reagent and quality-checked on an Agilent 2100 Bioanalyzer. Inclusive of the bounding cysteine and phenylalanine, the CDR3 is 17 residues long. Here the CDR3 DNA is all that survives: 51 bases in frame from base 1.

The sequence came from a man in his fifties or sixties with Graves' ophthalmopathy. Donor details come from another sample of the same person, matched by shared clones. Sequenced: peripheral blood. The chain is assembled from TRBV12-3 or TRBV12-4 and TRBJ2-2, with TRBD2 tentatively as D gene (7 bases match). The CDR3 loop reads CASISSVGRGGTGELFF. Here is the DNA: TGTGCCAGCATTTCATCTGTTGGGAGGGGGGGAACCGGGGAACTGTTTTTT.